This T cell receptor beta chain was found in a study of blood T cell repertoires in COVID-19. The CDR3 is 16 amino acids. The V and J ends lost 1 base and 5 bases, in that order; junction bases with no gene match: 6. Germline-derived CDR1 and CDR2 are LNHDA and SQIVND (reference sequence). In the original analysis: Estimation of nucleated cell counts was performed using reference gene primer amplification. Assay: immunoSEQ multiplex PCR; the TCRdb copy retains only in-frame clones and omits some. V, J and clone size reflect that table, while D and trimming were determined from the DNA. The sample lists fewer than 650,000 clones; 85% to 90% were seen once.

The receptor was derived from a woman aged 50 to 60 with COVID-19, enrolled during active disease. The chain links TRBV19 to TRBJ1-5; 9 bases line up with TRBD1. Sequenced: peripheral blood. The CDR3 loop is CASSIGWDRDHQPQHF. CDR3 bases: TGTGCCAGTAGTATAGGTTGGGACAGGGACCATCAGCCCCAGCATTTT.